This T cell receptor beta chain was observed in a study of early T cells in non-severe SARS-CoV-2 infection. Whole-study findings and limits: Database matching using VDJdb favored anti-spike CD8 responses, with private and CD4 specificities left missing.

The CDR3 is 16 residues long. Trimming removed 1 base from V and 0 bases from J, with 10 bases in between. The V gene's germline CDR1 is SGHVS and CDR2 FQNEAQ. Each cDNA molecule carried a unique molecular identifier. TCRdb reanalysed the 5' RACE reads using MiXCR and keeps one entry per CDR3 protein. The table shows 45,000 or so distinct CDR3 sequences, with approximately 4% occurring only once. This clonotype was counted ten times or more. As yet, its antigen is unknown. This receptor was identified in an adult who was a healthcare worker with PCR-confirmed SARS-CoV-2 infection or an uninfected control (not recorded which). Sequenced: whole blood. The J gene is TRBJ1-5, the V gene TRBV7-8; a weak D match, TRBD1 (5 bases). CDR3: CASSLETADSNQPQHF. The CDR3 DNA reads TGTGCCAGCAGCTTAGAGACAGCAGATAGCAATCAGCCCCAGCATTTT.